This TCR beta chain derives from a study of CD8 T cells in Susac syndrome. Random hexamers primed reverse transcription of about 0.45 to 1 ug RNA. TCRdb recomputed calls from the immunoSEQ multiplex PCR reads with MiXCR, one row per CDR3 protein. The data show about 180,000 distinct CDR3 sequences, about 93% seen once. From germline, CDR1 is LNHNV and CDR2 YYDKDF (reference sequence). CDR3 size: 13 residues. V gave up 6 bases and J gave up 8 bases, with 13 bases separating them. The chain recombines TRBV15 with TRBJ1-4; maybe TRBD1 (6 bases). This clonotype was sampled from a human donor with multiple sclerosis. What was sequenced was CD4+ T cells from PBMCs. CDR3 DNA: TGTGCCACCAGTCGACAGGAAAGGGAAAAACTGTTTTTT. It translates to CATSRQEREKLFF.